This section outlines one T cell receptor (beta chain) sequence together with its context. This specimen comes from a study of cytomegalovirus exposure and HLA in healthy donors. The protocol was immunoSEQ multiplex PCR, while the TCRdb copy is restricted to in-frame clones and leaves out a portion. The sample lists 150,000 to 200,000 clones; under 90% were seen once. The clonotype comes from a man between 18 and 29 years old in good health and CMV-seropositive. Sequenced: PBMCs.

Here the CDR3 reads CASSQDDTTGTEAFF. CDR3 in DNA: TGCGCCAGCAGCCAAGACGACACGACAGGCACTGAAGCTTTCTTT. The chain employs TRBV4-1 and TRBJ1-1; TRBD1 might be the D (6 bases). CDR1 is MGHRA and CDR2 is YSYEKL in the germline V gene. Trimming shortened V by 0 bases and J by 4 bases, and 12 bases separated the two germline ends. This CDR3 has 15 amino acids.